This T cell receptor beta chain derives from a study of beta chain features in type 1 diabetes. Study at large: The number of sorted cells examined across all samples was roughly 100,000,000.

The authors sorted CD4+ naive, central memory, regulatory and stem cell-like memory cells via CD45RO/CCR7/CD25/CD127/CD95/CD27. Sequencing targeted expressed TCRB transcripts, as all isolated RNA had been reverse transcribed. The study sequenced naive, central memory and regulatory T cell samples to an average of approximately 4 million reads. The data were produced by immunoSEQ multiplex PCR, yet TCRdb's version contains in-frame clones alone and is incomplete. The sample gives 860,000 or so clones, about a sixth of which show up once; about 0.025% is in the top ten. The germline CDR1 and CDR2 sequences are SGHTA and FQGNSA. The V end was cut by 2 bases, the J end by 6 bases, with 11 bases between. The CDR3 is made up of 13 amino acids.

This clonotype was obtained from a woman younger than 35 in good health. V usage is TRBV7-2 and J usage is TRBJ2-7, with no clear D. The sequencing input was naive CD4+ T cells from blood. The CDR3 region is CASSLKYSAEQYF. In nucleotides, the CDR3 is TGTGCCAGCAGCTTAAAATACAGCGCCGAGCAGTACTTC.